This section outlines one T cell receptor (beta chain) sequence together with its context. The data derive from a study of blood T cell repertoires in COVID-19. Study in general: COVID-19 samples collected from the United States, Italy and Spain covered acute and convalescent phases.

Participants were aged about 18 to 90 years, lived in under 25 US areas, and enrolled virtually. Donors of Cohort 3 who recovered were those that had two negative PCRs, clearance, or symptom resolution. Authors' methods: Quantification of nucleated cells was approximated via reference gene primer amplification. Produced via immunoSEQ multiplex PCR; TCRdb's table is partial and in-frame only. From that table come the V and J calls and clone size; the DNA was used to work out D and trimming. The sample gives approximately 300,000 clones, 70% to 90% of which show up once; 5.5% to 6% is in the top ten. The CDR3 contains 15 residues. Trimming removed 4 bases from V and 2 bases from J; junction bases left unmatched: 4. The germline V gene encodes CDR1 LGHNT and CDR2 FRNRAP.

The specimen was PBMCs or T cells enriched from blood (not recorded which). This TCR was recovered from a woman in her twenties or thirties who had recovered from COVID-19. The chain recombines TRBV12-5 with TRBJ1-4; 7 bases fit TRBD1. Here the CDR3 reads CASGWTGLTNEKLFF. DNA for the CDR3: TGTGCTAGTGGTTGGACAGGCCTCACTAATGAAAAACTGTTTTTT.